This T cell receptor (beta chain) stems from a study of T cell repertoires in cytomegalovirus infection. Study in general: The authors relied on CMV epitopes, both recently identified HLA-C-restricted and well-studied HLA-B-restricted.

Via MiXCR, TCRdb re-called the reads, giving one row per CDR3 protein. The sample holds about 770,000 distinct CDR3 sequences, approximately 32% seen once. CDR1 is SQVTM and CDR2 is ANQGSEA in the germline V gene. V was cut by 5 bases and J by 6 bases, with 13 bases left in between. CDR3 size: 12 residues. A remark on this clonotype: Its antigen remains unidentified.

The chain couples TRBV29-1 to TRBJ1-1, with D maybe TRBD1 (5 bases). Source: cultured CD8+ T cells from PBMCs, taken from culture after CMV antigen stimulation. This receptor was obtained from a human donor in good health (CMV status not recorded). Some clones in this sample may be carry-over from other donors' samples. The CDR3 nucleotides are TGCAGCGTTTTTATTGTGGGGGCTGAAGCTTTCTTT. Protein sequence: CSVFIVGAEAFF.